This T cell receptor (beta chain) comes out of a study of blood T cell repertoires in COVID-19. Study at large: Material from acute and convalescent COVID-19 was sourced from the United States, Italy and Spain. PBMCs, B-cell-depleted T cells, or T cells were the source of the cDNA or gDNA that made up the material.

Sequencing used immunoSEQ multiplex PCR; TCRdb keeps in-frame clones, though not all of them. The table has about 200,000 clones, around four fifths seen once; the top ten hold 25% to 35%. CDR1 is SGHTA and CDR2 is FQGNSA in the germline V gene. V lost 0 bases and J lost 2, with 7 bases in between. The CDR3 extends over 14 amino acids. The chain joins TRBV7-2 to TRBJ2-5, with D tentatively TRBD1 (5 bases). The specimen was peripheral blood. This sequence was found in a man aged 35-49 years with acute or convalescent COVID-19. The CDR3 DNA follows: TGTGCCAGCAGCTTAGCGTACAGGCAAGAGACCCAGTACTTC. It encodes CASSLAYRQETQYF.